This entry describes one T cell receptor beta chain. Antigen specificity is unknown. The CDR3 extends over 14 amino acids. Trimming left V 2 bases short and J 6 bases short, with 13 bases between. CDR1 is MNHNY, CDR2 SVGAGI, per germline (reference sequence). Profiling relied on immunoSEQ multiplex PCR, and the TCRdb table lists in-frame clones only, not all of them. This sample has some 170,000 clones, with 85% to 90% found just once. This entry is derived from a study of T cell responses to AZD1222 COVID-19 vaccine. Study-level results: Increased Spike-specific TCR breadth and depth were observed after two AZD1222 doses. The study identified only five to seven AZD1222 recipients as seropositive at baseline.

Both about-4-week and about-12-week second-dose recipients were combined. Sequences were derived from peripheral blood, sampled 28 days after the second AZD1222 dose. The receptor's source is an adult who received the AZD1222 COVID-19 vaccine. The chain joins TRBV6-6 to TRBJ1-2; TRBD1 is a possible D gene (6 bases). This chain's CDR3 is CASSYTQGTHGYTF. For the CDR3, the DNA is TGTGCCAGCAGTTACACCCAGGGGACCCATGGCTACACCTTC.